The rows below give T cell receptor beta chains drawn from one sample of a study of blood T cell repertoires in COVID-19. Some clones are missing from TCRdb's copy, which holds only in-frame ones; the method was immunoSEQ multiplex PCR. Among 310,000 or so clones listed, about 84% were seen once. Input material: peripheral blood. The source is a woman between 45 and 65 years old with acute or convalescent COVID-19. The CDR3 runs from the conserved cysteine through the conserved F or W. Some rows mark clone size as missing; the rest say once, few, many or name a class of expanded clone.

CDR3 protein: CASSLASQETQYF; clone size: .; CDR3 length: 13; V gene: TRBV7-9; J gene: TRBJ2-5
CDR3 protein: CASSQVGYRETEAFF; clone size: few; CDR3 length: 15; V gene: TRBV14; J gene: TRBJ1-1
CDR3 protein: CASSLSYEQYF; clone size: .; CDR3 length: 11; V gene: TRBV3-1/TRBV3-2; J gene: TRBJ2-7
CDR3 protein: CASSPTVWANEKLFF; clone size: .; CDR3 length: 15; V gene: TRBV7-9; J gene: TRBJ1-4
CDR3 protein: CASSSLQPRNYGYTF; clone size: .; CDR3 length: 15; V gene: TRBV7-3; J gene: TRBJ1-2
CDR3 protein: CASSHEWYEQYF; clone size: .; CDR3 length: 12; V gene: TRBV3-1/TRBV3-2; J gene: TRBJ2-7
CDR3 protein: CASSYQETQYF; clone size: once; CDR3 length: 11; V gene: TRBV2; J gene: TRBJ2-5
CDR3 protein: CASSFNSAGELFF; clone size: .; CDR3 length: 13; V gene: TRBV7-2; J gene: TRBJ2-2
CDR3 protein: CAWSGPGQGYEKLFF; clone size: once; CDR3 length: 15; V gene: TRBV30; J gene: TRBJ1-4
CDR3 protein: CAWSNDIIGGTEAFF; clone size: .; CDR3 length: 15; V gene: TRBV30; J gene: TRBJ1-1
CDR3 protein: CASSLLGGGLNEKLFF; clone size: once; CDR3 length: 16; V gene: TRBV7-9; J gene: TRBJ1-4
CDR3 protein: CASSFTQGQATQYF; clone size: .; CDR3 length: 14; V gene: TRBV6-6; J gene: TRBJ2-5
CDR3 protein: CASSSVGGNYGYTF; clone size: .; CDR3 length: 14; V gene: TRBV27; J gene: TRBJ1-2
CDR3 protein: CASSLAGTGEKLFF; clone size: .; CDR3 length: 14; V gene: TRBV5-1; J gene: TRBJ1-4
CDR3 protein: CASSSGTGNSNQPQHF; clone size: .; CDR3 length: 16; V gene: TRBV5-1; J gene: TRBJ1-5
CDR3 protein: CASSQAGNQETQYF; clone size: .; CDR3 length: 14; V gene: TRBV3-1/TRBV3-2; J gene: TRBJ2-5
CDR3 protein: CASRLGAGEAYEQYF; clone size: .; CDR3 length: 15; V gene: TRBV7-6; J gene: TRBJ2-7
CDR3 protein: CASSPYTSGRALSYEQYF; clone size: few; CDR3 length: 18; V gene: TRBV5-1; J gene: TRBJ2-7
CDR3 protein: CASSQEFPAGLADYEQYF; clone size: .; CDR3 length: 18; V gene: TRBV3-1/TRBV3-2; J gene: TRBJ2-7
CDR3 protein: CASSVGAGQIHSPSPLHF; clone size: many; CDR3 length: 18; V gene: TRBV9; J gene: TRBJ1-6
CDR3 protein: CAWSVGDGSYETQYF; clone size: .; CDR3 length: 15; V gene: TRBV30; J gene: TRBJ2-5
CDR3 protein: CASSGDRGFQDTQYF; clone size: .; CDR3 length: 15; V gene: TRBV28; J gene: TRBJ2-3
CDR3 protein: CASSEGGGSGYEQYF; clone size: .; CDR3 length: 15; V gene: TRBV2; J gene: TRBJ2-7
CDR3 protein: CASSVDSNTEAFF; clone size: .; CDR3 length: 13; V gene: TRBV5-1; J gene: TRBJ1-1
CDR3 protein: CASRTGTNEKLFF; clone size: .; CDR3 length: 13; V gene: TRBV19; J gene: TRBJ1-4
CDR3 protein: CASSRPGHTYNEQFF; clone size: .; CDR3 length: 15; V gene: TRBV21-1; J gene: TRBJ2-1
CDR3 protein: CASSLVQDWNEQFF; clone size: .; CDR3 length: 14; V gene: TRBV28; J gene: TRBJ2-1
CDR3 protein: CASSLGQGYGYTF; clone size: .; CDR3 length: 13; V gene: TRBV28; J gene: TRBJ1-2
CDR3 protein: CASRPPDSETQYF; clone size: .; CDR3 length: 13; V gene: TRBV6-5; J gene: TRBJ2-5
CDR3 protein: CSAKRITGASSYEQYF; clone size: .; CDR3 length: 16; V gene: TRBV29-1; J gene: TRBJ2-7
CDR3 protein: CASSPWSGTGRAANEKLFF; clone size: once; CDR3 length: 19; V gene: TRBV9; J gene: TRBJ1-4
CDR3 protein: CAINTASGGTYNEQFF; clone size: .; CDR3 length: 16; V gene: TRBV10-3; J gene: TRBJ2-1
CDR3 protein: CASSYSTGMDTEAFF; clone size: .; CDR3 length: 15; V gene: TRBV6-5; J gene: TRBJ1-1
CDR3 protein: CASTKDTGGNNEQFF; clone size: .; CDR3 length: 15; V gene: TRBV6-4; J gene: TRBJ2-1
CDR3 protein: CASSLGLSNEQFF; clone size: .; CDR3 length: 13; V gene: TRBV11-3; J gene: TRBJ2-1
CDR3 protein: CAWSTLGGETQYF; clone size: once; CDR3 length: 13; V gene: TRBV30; J gene: TRBJ2-5
CDR3 protein: CASSSQQGGYVEQYF; clone size: .; CDR3 length: 15; V gene: TRBV28; J gene: TRBJ2-7
CDR3 protein: CASSLWPGGYEQYF; clone size: .; CDR3 length: 14; V gene: TRBV7-9; J gene: TRBJ2-7
CDR3 protein: CSVEVPGYEFVFF; clone size: few; CDR3 length: 13; V gene: TRBV29-1; J gene: TRBJ1-1
CDR3 protein: CASSLDSQSLTF; clone size: .; CDR3 length: 12; V gene: TRBV5-1; J gene: TRBJ1-2
CDR3 protein: CASSFTGISNQPQHF; clone size: .; CDR3 length: 15; V gene: TRBV6-2/TRBV6-3; J gene: TRBJ1-5
CDR3 protein: CASSQEGQGSNQPQHF; clone size: .; CDR3 length: 16; V gene: TRBV4-1; J gene: TRBJ1-5
CDR3 protein: CASSMFGYEQYF; clone size: .; CDR3 length: 12; V gene: TRBV19; J gene: TRBJ2-7
CDR3 protein: CASSAGLAGLSYEQYF; clone size: .; CDR3 length: 16; V gene: TRBV4-1; J gene: TRBJ2-7
CDR3 protein: CASSLSGQLANTGELFF; clone size: .; CDR3 length: 17; V gene: TRBV5-1; J gene: TRBJ2-2
CDR3 protein: CASSLAQGVDTEAFF; clone size: once; CDR3 length: 15; V gene: TRBV7-9; J gene: TRBJ1-1
CDR3 protein: CAISESGQPSGNTIYF; clone size: .; CDR3 length: 16; V gene: TRBV10-3; J gene: TRBJ1-3
CDR3 protein: CASSLSPSETQYF; clone size: .; CDR3 length: 13; V gene: TRBV7-3; J gene: TRBJ2-5
CDR3 protein: CASSLYWRRGSYSNQPQHF; clone size: .; CDR3 length: 19; V gene: TRBV5-5; J gene: TRBJ1-5
CDR3 protein: CASSILSGGYSYEQYF; clone size: .; CDR3 length: 16; V gene: TRBV11-1; J gene: TRBJ2-7
CDR3 protein: CASSLGGGHYYNEQFF; clone size: .; CDR3 length: 16; V gene: TRBV5-6; J gene: TRBJ2-1
CDR3 protein: CASTRTGYAEAFF; clone size: .; CDR3 length: 13; V gene: TRBV3-1/TRBV3-2; J gene: TRBJ1-1
CDR3 protein: CARTSGRAGNSYNEQFF; clone size: .; CDR3 length: 17; V gene: TRBV2; J gene: TRBJ2-1
CDR3 protein: CASSEGLAGGSDTQYF; clone size: once; CDR3 length: 16; V gene: TRBV6-4; J gene: TRBJ2-3
CDR3 protein: CASSQVGQMSGNTIYF; clone size: .; CDR3 length: 16; V gene: TRBV4-2; J gene: TRBJ1-3
CDR3 protein: CASRAGTGIANYGYTF; clone size: few; CDR3 length: 16; V gene: TRBV5-4; J gene: TRBJ1-2